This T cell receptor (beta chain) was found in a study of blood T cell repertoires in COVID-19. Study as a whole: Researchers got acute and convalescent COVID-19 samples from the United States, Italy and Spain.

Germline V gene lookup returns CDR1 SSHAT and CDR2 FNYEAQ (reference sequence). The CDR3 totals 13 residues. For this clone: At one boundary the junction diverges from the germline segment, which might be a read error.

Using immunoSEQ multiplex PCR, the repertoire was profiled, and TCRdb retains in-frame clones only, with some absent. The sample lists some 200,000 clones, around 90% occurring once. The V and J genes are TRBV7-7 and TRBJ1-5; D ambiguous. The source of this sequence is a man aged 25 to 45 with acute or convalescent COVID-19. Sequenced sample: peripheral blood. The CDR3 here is CASSKDLNQPQHF. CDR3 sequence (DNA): TGTGCTAGCAGCAAGGACTTAAATCAGCCCCAGCATTTT.